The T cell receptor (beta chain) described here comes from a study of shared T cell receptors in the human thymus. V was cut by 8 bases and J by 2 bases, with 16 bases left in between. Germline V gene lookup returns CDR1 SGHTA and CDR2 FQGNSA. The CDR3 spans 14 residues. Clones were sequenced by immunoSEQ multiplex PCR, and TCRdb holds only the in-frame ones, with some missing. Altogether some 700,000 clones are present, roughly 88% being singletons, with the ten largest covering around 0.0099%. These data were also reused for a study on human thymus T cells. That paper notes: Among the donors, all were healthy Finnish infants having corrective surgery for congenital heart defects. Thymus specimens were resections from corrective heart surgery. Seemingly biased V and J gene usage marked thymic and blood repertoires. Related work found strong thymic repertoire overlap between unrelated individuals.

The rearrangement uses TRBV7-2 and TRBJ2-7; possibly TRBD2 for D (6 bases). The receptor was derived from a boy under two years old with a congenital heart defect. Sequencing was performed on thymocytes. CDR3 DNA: TGTGCCAGCGTATGGATGGGGAGGACCTACGAGCAGTACTTC. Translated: CASVWMGRTYEQYF.